This TCR beta chain was captured by sequencing in a study of control samples from healthy donors and cancer patients. The CDR3 loop spans 16 amino acids. The V end was cut by 1 base, the J end by 2 bases, with 16 bases between. Per the germline V gene, CDR1 is SGHRS and CDR2 is YFSETQ. A few counts support this clone. Generated by immunoSEQ multiplex PCR, the TCRdb table keeps only in-frame clones and is missing some. This table has 9,500 to 15,000 clones, around 94% appearing once. The sequencing input was PBMCs. The receptor was derived from a man in his 70s with head and neck cancer. The chain links TRBV5-1 to TRBJ2-7, with a weak D call TRBD1 (6 bases). CDR3 DNA: TGCGCCAGCAGCTTGAGGTACAGGGTAGGGCCCTACGAGCAGTACTTC. This gives the protein CASSLRYRVGPYEQYF. The full variable domain, with the rest looked up from reference TRBV5-1 and TRBJ2-7, is KAGVTQTPRYLIKTRGQQVTLSCSPISGHRSVSWYQQTPGQGLQFLFEYFSETQRNKGNFPGRFSGRQFSNSRSEMNVSTLELGDSALYLCASSLRYRVGPYEQYFGPGTRLTVT.